This T cell receptor (beta chain) appears in the sequencing data of a study of control samples from healthy donors and cancer patients. Some clones are missing from TCRdb's copy, which holds only in-frame ones; the method was immunoSEQ multiplex PCR. Of about 84,000 clones detected, roughly 91% appear once; the ten largest clones hold about a sixth. The germline V gene has CDR1 SGDLS and CDR2 YYNGEE. V was clipped by 3 bases and J by 7 bases; unmatched bases: 5. The CDR3 totals 15 residues. The material sequenced was blood. This chain connects TRBV9 to TRBJ1-4, with 11 bases aligning to TRBD1. The receptor comes from a man aged 25 to 40 in good health. The CDR3 sequence: CASSEMGQGGEKLFF. The CDR3 nucleotides are TGTGCCAGCAGCGAGATGGGACAGGGGGGTGAAAAACTGTTTTTT. Looking up the rest from reference TRBV9 and TRBJ1-4 gives the full variable domain: DSGVTQTPKHLITATGQRVTLRCSPRSGDLSVYWYQQSLDQGLQFLIQYYNGEERAKGNILERFSAQQFPDLHSELNLSSLELGDSALYFCASSEMGQGGEKLFFGSGTQLSVL.